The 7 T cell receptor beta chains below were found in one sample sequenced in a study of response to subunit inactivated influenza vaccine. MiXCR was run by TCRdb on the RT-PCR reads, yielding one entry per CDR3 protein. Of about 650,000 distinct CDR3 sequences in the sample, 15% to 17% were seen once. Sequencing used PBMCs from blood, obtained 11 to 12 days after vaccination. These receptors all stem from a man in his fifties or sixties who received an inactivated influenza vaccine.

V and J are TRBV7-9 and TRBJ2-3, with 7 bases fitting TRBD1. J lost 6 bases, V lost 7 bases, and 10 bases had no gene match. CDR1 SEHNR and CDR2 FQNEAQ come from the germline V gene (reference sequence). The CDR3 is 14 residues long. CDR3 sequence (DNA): TGTGCCAGCATCCTACAGGGGATCGGGGATACGCAGTATTTT. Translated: CASILQGIGDTQYF. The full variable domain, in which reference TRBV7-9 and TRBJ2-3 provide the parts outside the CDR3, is DTGVSQNPRHKITKRGQNVTFRCDPISEHNRLYWYRQTLGQGPEFLTYFQNEAQLEKSRLLSDRFSAERPKGSFSTLEIQRTEQGDSAMYLCASILQGIGDTQYFGPGTRLTVL.

The CDR3 is CASSTGTGINTIYF. CDR3 DNA sequence: TGTGCCAGCAGTACCGGGACAGGGATAAACACCATATATTTT. This chain uses TRBV2 with TRBJ1-3; 9 bases align to TRBD1. The CDR3 contains 14 residues. Germline assignment: CDR1 SNHLY and CDR2 FYNNEI. Trimming removed 5 bases from V and 6 bases from J; junction bases left unmatched: 5.

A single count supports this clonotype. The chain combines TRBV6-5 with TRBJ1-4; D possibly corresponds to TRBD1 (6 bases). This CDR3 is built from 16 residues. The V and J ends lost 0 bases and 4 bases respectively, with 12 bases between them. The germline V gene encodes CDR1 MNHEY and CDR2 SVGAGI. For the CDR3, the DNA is TGTGCCAGCAGTTACTCCTTCGGGGGCCTTAATGAAAAACTGTTTTTT. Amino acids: CASSYSFGGLNEKLFF.

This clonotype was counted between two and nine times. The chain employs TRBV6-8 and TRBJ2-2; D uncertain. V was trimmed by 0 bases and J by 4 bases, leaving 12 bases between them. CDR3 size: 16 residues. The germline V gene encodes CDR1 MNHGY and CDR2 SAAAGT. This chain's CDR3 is CASSYSNRGGTGELFF. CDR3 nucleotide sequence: TGTGCCAGCAGTTACTCGAACAGAGGCGGCACCGGGGAGCTGTTTTTT.

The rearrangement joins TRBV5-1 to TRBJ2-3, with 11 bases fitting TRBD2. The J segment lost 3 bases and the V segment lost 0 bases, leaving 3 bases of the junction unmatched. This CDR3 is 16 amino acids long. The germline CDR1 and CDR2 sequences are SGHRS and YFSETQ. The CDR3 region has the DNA TGCGCCAGCAGCTTGGACGGGACTAGCGGAACAGATACGCAGTATTTT. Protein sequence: CASSLDGTSGTDTQYF.

The CDR3 DNA follows: TGTGCCAGCAGCTTAGATCCATCCCCGGGGGCCGGGCAGTTCTTC. Protein product: CASSLDPSPGAGQFF. The gene calls are TRBV11-2 and TRBJ2-1; D is perhaps TRBD1 or TRBD2 (6 bases each). The V gene lost 0 bases and the J gene lost 12 bases, with 18 bases spanning the gap. Germline assignment: CDR1 SGHAT and CDR2 FQNNGV. There are 15 residues in the CDR3.

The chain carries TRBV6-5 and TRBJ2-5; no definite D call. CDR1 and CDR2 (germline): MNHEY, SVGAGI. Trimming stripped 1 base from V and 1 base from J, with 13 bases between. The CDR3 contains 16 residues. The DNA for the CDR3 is TGTGCCAGCAGTTACTTACTTTCCTTAGGCCAAGAGACCCAGTACTTC. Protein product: CASSYLLSLGQETQYF.